Listed below are T cell receptor beta chains from one sample, sequenced in a study of vaccination and CD4 T cells after COVID-19. TCRdb recomputed calls from the PCR reads with MiXCR, one row per CDR3 protein. The data contain approximately 22,000 distinct CDR3 sequences, roughly 30% of them singletons. These receptors have no identified antigens. Sequencing used CD4+ T cells from blood, cultured in vitro, obtained about 7 months after SARS-CoV-2 vaccination. The receptors stem from a human donor who had recovered from COVID-19. CDR3s include the opening cysteine and the closing phenylalanine or tryptophan. D genes are given only for firm matches. Clone sizes are given selectively: once, few, many, or a class where the clone is expanded.

>TRBJ2-3|TRBD2|TRBV20-1|NA
CSARAGLGQGTDTQYF
TGCAGTGCTAGAGCGGGACTAGGCCAAGGCACAGATACGCAGTATTTT
>TRBJ1-2|NA|TRBV2|few
CASSVESGGYTF
TGTGCCAGCAGTGTGGAGTCTGGTGGCTACACCTTC
>TRBJ2-1|TRBD2|TRBV6-1|NA
CASRTSDHYNEQFF
TGTGCCAGCAGAACTAGCGATCACTACAATGAGCAGTTCTTC
>TRBJ2-1|NA|TRBV7-2|few
CASSSESTLSYNEQFF
TGTGCCAGCAGCTCCGAATCAACACTCTCCTACAATGAGCAGTTCTTC
>TRBJ1-6|NA|TRBV27|NA
CASSFRRENSPLHF
TGTGCCAGCAGTTTTCGACGGGAGAATTCACCCCTCCACTTT
>TRBJ1-1|TRBD1|TRBV30|NA
CAWTRQGAGAEAFF
TGTGCCTGGACGCGACAGGGGGCGGGGGCTGAAGCTTTCTTT
>TRBJ1-5|NA|TRBV28|few
CASSSIDRPQHF
TGTGCCAGCAGTTCAATAGACAGGCCCCAGCATTTT
>TRBJ2-1|NA|TRBV20-1|NA
CSARVAQRPSSYNEQFF
TGCAGTGCTAGAGTCGCTCAAAGGCCCAGCTCCTACAATGAGCAGTTCTTC
>TRBJ1-1|NA|TRBV20-1|NA
CSARDGGGATEAFF
TGCAGTGCTAGAGACGGTGGAGGGGCGACTGAAGCTTTCTTT
>TRBJ2-1|NA|TRBV6-2/TRBV6-3|NA
CASNDPAGSSYNEQFF
TGTGCCAGCAACGACCCCGCAGGGAGCTCCTACAATGAGCAGTTCTTC
>TRBJ2-5|TRBD1|TRBV7-2|NA
CASIPPNDRGETQYF
TGTGCCAGCATCCCACCTAATGACAGGGGAGAGACCCAGTACTTC
>TRBJ2-3|TRBD2|TRBV7-2|NA
CASRGGSLLAGVADTQYF
TGTGCCAGCAGGGGAGGATCCCTACTAGCGGGAGTAGCAGATACGCAGTATTTT
>TRBJ2-5|TRBD2|TRBV2|NA
CASSASSGSKTQYF
TGTGCCAGCAGTGCTTCTAGCGGGAGTAAGACCCAGTACTTC
>TRBJ2-7|NA|TRBV12-3/TRBV12-4|NA
CASSFRAGLSYEQYF
TGCGCCAGCAGTTTTAGGGCAGGGCTCTCCTACGAGCAGTACTTC
>TRBJ2-2|TRBD2|TRBV7-6|NA
CASSLRTSGSGTGELFF
TGTGCCAGCAGCCTCCGGACTAGCGGGAGTGGTACCGGGGAGCTGTTTTTT
>TRBJ1-3|NA|TRBV20-1|few
CSASGRPGNTIYF
TGCAGTGCTAGTGGGCGTCCTGGAAACACCATATATTTT
>TRBJ2-1|TRBD2|TRBV27|NA
CATYRAGGFYNEQFF
TGTGCCACCTATCGGGCGGGAGGGTTCTACAATGAGCAGTTCTTC
>TRBJ2-3|NA|TRBV20-1|NA
CSARLFSTDTQYF
TGCAGTGCTAGACTGTTTAGCACAGATACGCAGTATTTT
>TRBJ2-3|NA|TRBV20-1|NA
CSAGSDSGTGNGDTQYF
TGCAGTGCTGGGTCTGATAGCGGGACAGGGAATGGAGATACGCAGTATTTT
>TRBJ2-7|NA|TRBV20-1|few
CSAGAYEQYF
TGCAGTGCTGGGGCCTACGAGCAGTACTTC
>TRBJ2-4|NA|TRBV19|NA
CASTNADIQYF
TGTGCCAGTACAAACGCGGACATTCAGTACTTC
>TRBJ2-7|NA|TRBV7-8|NA
CASSFDRYYEQYF
TGTGCCAGCAGCTTTGACAGGTATTACGAGCAGTACTTC
>TRBJ1-5|TRBD1|TRBV5-5|NA
CASSRGQGSNQPQHF
TGTGCCAGCAGCCGAGGACAGGGGAGCAATCAGCCCCAGCATTTT
>TRBJ2-7|NA|TRBV20-1|NA
CSASYPSRSYEQYF
TGCAGTGCTAGTTACCCTAGCAGATCCTACGAGCAGTACTTC
>TRBJ2-3|TRBD2|TRBV5-1|NA
CASSLGLAGGSHDTQYF
TGCGCCAGCAGCTTGGGGTTGGCGGGAGGTTCCCACGATACGCAGTATTTT
>TRBJ1-1|TRBD1|TRBV6-1|few
CASSVRGSKSTEAFF
TGTGCCAGCTCGGTCAGGGGGTCCAAGTCCACTGAAGCTTTCTTT
>TRBJ2-2|TRBD1|TRBV28|NA
CASTTLDRADTGELFF
TGTGCCAGCACCACCCTGGACAGGGCCGACACCGGGGAGCTGTTTTTT
>TRBJ1-2|NA|TRBV28|few
CASSLLRAEGYTF
TGTGCCAGCAGTTTATTGAGGGCAGAGGGCTACACCTTC
>TRBJ2-2|NA|TRBV27|few
CASKQVNTGELFF
TGTGCCAGCAAACAGGTGAACACCGGGGAGCTGTTTTTT
>TRBJ1-5|NA|TRBV6-1|NA
CASSRGTGFNQPQHF
TGTGCCAGCAGTAGAGGTACAGGGTTCAATCAGCCCCAGCATTTT
>TRBJ1-5|NA|TRBV6-2/TRBV6-3|NA
CASRRTLRVLGQPQHF
TGTGCCAGCAGGCGGACGCTCCGGGTCCTTGGTCAGCCCCAGCATTTT
>TRBJ2-5|NA|TRBV7-2|NA
CASSAEVEGEETQYF
TGTGCCAGCAGCGCCGAGGTTGAGGGGGAAGAGACCCAGTACTTC
>TRBJ2-3|NA|TRBV5-4|few
CASSLEGRPSTDTQYF
TGTGCCAGCAGCTTGGAGGGCCGGCCTAGCACAGATACGCAGTATTTT
>TRBJ1-2|NA|TRBV20-1|few
CSASDRASSGKGYGYTF
TGCAGTGCTTCGGACAGAGCGTCATCTGGGAAGGGGTATGGCTACACCTTC
>TRBJ1-6|TRBD1|TRBV6-1|medium-sized
CASSRTGPISPLHF
TGTGCCAGCAGTAGGACAGGGCCAATATCACCCCTCCACTTT
>TRBJ2-3|NA|TRBV28|NA
CASSWGRRGVPTSTDTQYF
TGTGCCAGCAGTTGGGGCCGCAGGGGAGTGCCTACTAGCACAGATACGCAGTATTTT
>TRBJ2-5|NA|TRBV6-2/TRBV6-3|NA
CASTQSVQETQYF
TGTGCCAGCACCCAGAGTGTCCAAGAGACCCAGTACTTC
>TRBJ2-3|NA|TRBV20-1|NA
CSARRNDQRGQYF
TGCAGTGCTAGACGAAACGACCAAAGAGGGCAGTATTTT
>TRBJ2-5|TRBD1|TRBV7-2|few
CASSFGETTGGTSQYF
TGTGCCAGCAGCTTTGGGGAAACGACAGGGGGGACTTCCCAGTACTTC
>TRBJ2-7|NA|TRBV6-1|NA
CASSQSDNPGYYEQYF
TGTGCCAGCAGTCAAAGTGATAACCCAGGGTACTACGAGCAGTACTTC
>TRBJ2-3|NA|TRBV5-8|NA
CASPLPPGVNTDTQYF
TGTGCCAGCCCCCTGCCACCAGGGGTAAACACAGATACGCAGTATTTT
>TRBJ2-7|TRBD1|TRBV6-1|NA
CASRKTGLISYEQYF
TGTGCCAGCAGAAAGACAGGGCTTATTTCCTACGAGCAGTACTTC
>TRBJ2-5|NA|TRBV5-4|NA
CASSLVSGGETQYF
TGTGCCAGCAGCTTGGTGTCAGGAGGAGAGACCCAGTACTTC
>TRBJ1-2|NA|TRBV5-4|NA
CASSSTGLTYGYTF
TGTGCCAGCAGCTCAACAGGGTTAACCTATGGCTACACCTTC
>TRBJ2-5|TRBD2|TRBV20-1|once
CSATRLAGNQETQYF
TGCAGTGCTACACGACTAGCGGGAAACCAAGAGACCCAGTACTTC
>TRBJ2-1|NA|TRBV20-1|NA
CSAKGPVTDNEQFF
TGCAGTGCTAAGGGCCCAGTCACCGACAATGAGCAGTTCTTC
>TRBJ2-5|NA|TRBV4-2|NA
CASSPQALQETQYF
TGTGCCAGCAGCCCTCAGGCACTTCAAGAGACCCAGTACTTC
>TRBJ1-2|NA|TRBV19|few
CASSIVEDRGYGYTF
TGTGCCAGTAGTATAGTCGAGGATCGTGGCTATGGCTACACCTTC
>TRBJ1-5|NA|TRBV7-9|NA
CASSRNNQPQHF
TGTGCCAGCAGCCGCAACAATCAGCCCCAGCATTTT
>TRBJ1-2|NA|TRBV20-1|NA
CSAMTAGRGDYGYTF
TGCAGTGCTATGACGGCGGGCAGGGGCGACTATGGCTACACCTTC
>TRBJ2-3|TRBD2|TRBV20-1|NA
CSARSGPGTDTQYF
TGCAGTGCTCGTAGCGGGCCAGGCACAGATACGCAGTATTTT
>TRBJ1-1|NA|TRBV7-8|few
CASSRRTVTEAFF
TGTGCCAGCAGCAGAAGGACCGTGACTGAAGCTTTCTTT
>TRBJ1-2|NA|TRBV6-1|few
CASSDGGTYGYTF
TGTGCCAGCAGTGACGGGGGGACTTATGGCTACACCTTC
>TRBJ1-5|NA|TRBV7-2|NA
CASSQEIYSNQPQHF
TGTGCCAGCAGCCAAGAAATTTATAGCAATCAGCCCCAGCATTTT
>TRBJ2-7|NA|TRBV11-1|NA
CASSPEVGLEQYF
TGTGCCAGCAGCCCAGAGGTCGGGCTCGAGCAGTACTTC
>TRBJ2-5|NA|TRBV24-1|NA
CATSDPGHHQETQYF
TGTGCCACCAGTGACCCGGGACACCACCAAGAGACCCAGTACTTC